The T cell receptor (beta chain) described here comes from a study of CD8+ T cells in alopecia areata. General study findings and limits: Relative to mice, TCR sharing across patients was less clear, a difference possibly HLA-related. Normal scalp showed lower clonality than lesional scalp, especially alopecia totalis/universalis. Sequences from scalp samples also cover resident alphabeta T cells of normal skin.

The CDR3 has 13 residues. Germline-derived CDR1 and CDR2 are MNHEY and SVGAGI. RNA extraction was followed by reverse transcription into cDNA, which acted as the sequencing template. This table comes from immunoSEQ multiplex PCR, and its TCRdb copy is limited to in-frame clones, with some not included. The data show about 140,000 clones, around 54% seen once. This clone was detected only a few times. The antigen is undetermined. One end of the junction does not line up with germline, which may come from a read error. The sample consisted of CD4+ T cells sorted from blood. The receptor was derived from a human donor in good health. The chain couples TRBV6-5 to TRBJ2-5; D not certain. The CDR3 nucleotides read TGTGCCATCAGTGAGCCTCCACAAGAGACCCAGTACTTC. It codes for CAISEPPQETQYF.